Here is one TCR beta chain with its context. Antigen specificity is unknown. The record originates from a study of blood T cells in healthy people across ages. A second PCR, run for about 7 to 11 cycles, used a sample-barcoded 5' primer plus a J-beta primer mix. MiXCR, applied by TCRdb to the 5' RACE reads, yields one record per CDR3 protein. The sample has hundreds of thousands of distinct CDR3 sequences, roughly 44% seen once. Germline-derived CDR1 and CDR2 are MNHNS and SASEGT. Between the trimmed V and J ends, which lost 1 base and 7 bases, there was a span of 17 bases. The CDR3 is 16 residues long. Regarding the study as a whole: With donor CMV status unknown, expanded clonotype changes were possibly confounded. Across the age range, TCR beta diversity per million T cells fell in a roughly linear way.

The sequencing input was blood. This rearrangement joins TRBV6-1 to TRBJ1-5; weak D call: TRBD1 (6 bases). This clonotype was sampled from a man aged 55 to 70 in good health. CDR3 sequence reads: CASSEGDRLKGQPQHF. CDR3 nucleotide sequence: TGTGCCAGCAGTGAAGGAGACAGGCTAAAAGGGCAGCCCCAGCATTTT.